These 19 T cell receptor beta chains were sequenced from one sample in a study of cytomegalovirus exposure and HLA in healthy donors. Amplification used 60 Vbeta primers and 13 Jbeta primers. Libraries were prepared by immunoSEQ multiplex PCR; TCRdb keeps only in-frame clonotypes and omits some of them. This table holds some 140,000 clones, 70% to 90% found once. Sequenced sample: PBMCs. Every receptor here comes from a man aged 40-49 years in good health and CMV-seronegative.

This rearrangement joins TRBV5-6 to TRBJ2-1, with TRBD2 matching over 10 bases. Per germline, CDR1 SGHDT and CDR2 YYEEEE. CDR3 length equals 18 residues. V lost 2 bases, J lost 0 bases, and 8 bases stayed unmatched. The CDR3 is CASSFGLAGASSYNEQFF. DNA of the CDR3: TGTGCCAGCAGCTTCGGCCTAGCGGGAGCCAGCTCCTACAATGAGCAGTTCTTC. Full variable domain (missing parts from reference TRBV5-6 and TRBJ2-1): DAGVTQSPTHLIKTRGQQVTLRCSPKSGHDTVSWYQQALGQGPQFIFQYYEEEERQRGNFPDRFSGHQFPNYSSELNVNALLLGDSALYLCASSFGLAGASSYNEQFFGPGTRLTVL.

CDR3 coding DNA: TGTGCCAGCAGCCACCCAGCGGATAGCTCCTACAATGAGCAGTTCTTC. This codes for CASSHPADSSYNEQFF. This chain uses TRBV4-2 with TRBJ2-1; tentative D call: TRBD2 (5 bases). The length of the CDR3 is 16 residues. Trimming took off 3 bases at V and 0 bases at J, with 12 bases between the two ends. Germline loops: CDR1 LGHNA, CDR2 YNFKEQ.

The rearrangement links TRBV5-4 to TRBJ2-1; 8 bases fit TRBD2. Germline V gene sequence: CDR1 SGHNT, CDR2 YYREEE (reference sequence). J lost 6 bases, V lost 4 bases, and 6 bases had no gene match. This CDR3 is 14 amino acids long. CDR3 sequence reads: CASSGGGPFNEQFF. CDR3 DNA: TGTGCCAGCAGCGGCGGGGGGCCCTTCAATGAGCAGTTCTTC.

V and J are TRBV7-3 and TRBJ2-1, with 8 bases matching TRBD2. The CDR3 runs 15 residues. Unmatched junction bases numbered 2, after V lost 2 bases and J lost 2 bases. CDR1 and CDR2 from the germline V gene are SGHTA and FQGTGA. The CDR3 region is CASSLAGGAYNEQFF. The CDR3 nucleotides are TGTGCCAGCAGCTTAGCGGGAGGTGCCTACAATGAGCAGTTCTTC.

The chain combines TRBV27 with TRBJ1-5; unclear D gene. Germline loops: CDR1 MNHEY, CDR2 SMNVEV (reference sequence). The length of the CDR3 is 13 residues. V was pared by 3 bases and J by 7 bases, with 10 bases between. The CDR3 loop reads CASSFQGGQPQHF. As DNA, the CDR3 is TGTGCCAGCAGTTTCCAAGGCGGGCAGCCCCAGCATTTT.

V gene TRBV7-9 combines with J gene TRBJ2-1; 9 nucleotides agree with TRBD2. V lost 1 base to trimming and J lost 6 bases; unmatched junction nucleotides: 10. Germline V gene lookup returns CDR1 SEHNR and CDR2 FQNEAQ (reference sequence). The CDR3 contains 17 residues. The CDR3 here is CASSLERGVVGFNEQFF. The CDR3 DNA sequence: TGTGCCAGCAGCTTAGAGCGGGGGGTAGTAGGGTTCAATGAGCAGTTCTTC.

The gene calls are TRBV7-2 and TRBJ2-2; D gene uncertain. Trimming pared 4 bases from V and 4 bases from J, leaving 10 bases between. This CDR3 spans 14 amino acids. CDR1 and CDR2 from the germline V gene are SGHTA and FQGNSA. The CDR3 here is CASSWVTLTGELFF. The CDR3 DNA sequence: TGTGCCAGCAGCTGGGTGACTCTCACCGGGGAGCTGTTTTTT.

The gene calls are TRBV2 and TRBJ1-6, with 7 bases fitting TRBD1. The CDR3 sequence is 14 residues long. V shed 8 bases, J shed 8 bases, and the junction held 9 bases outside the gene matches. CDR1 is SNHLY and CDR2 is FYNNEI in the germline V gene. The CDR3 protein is CASVLGTVYSPLHF. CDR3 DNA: TGTGCCAGCGTCCTGGGGACAGTTTATTCACCCCTCCACTTT.

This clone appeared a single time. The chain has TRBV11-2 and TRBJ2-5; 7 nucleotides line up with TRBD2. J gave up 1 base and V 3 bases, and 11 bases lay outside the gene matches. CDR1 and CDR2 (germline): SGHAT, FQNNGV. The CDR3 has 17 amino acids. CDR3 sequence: CASSFTGGLLSQETQYF. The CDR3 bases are TGTGCCAGCAGCTTCACGGGGGGACTCTTATCCCAAGAGACCCAGTACTTC.

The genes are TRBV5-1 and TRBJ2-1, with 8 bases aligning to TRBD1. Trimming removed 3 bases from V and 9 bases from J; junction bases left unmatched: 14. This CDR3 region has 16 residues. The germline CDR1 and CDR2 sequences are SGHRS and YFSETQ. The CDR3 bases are TGCGCCAGCAGCTCGCTCGAAGGACAGGGTTGGGGTGAGCAGTTCTTC. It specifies CASSSLEGQGWGEQFF. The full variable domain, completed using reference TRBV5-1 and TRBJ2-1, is KAGVTQTPRYLIKTRGQQVTLSCSPISGHRSVSWYQQTPGQGLQFLFEYFSETQRNKGNFPGRFSGRQFSNSRSEMNVSTLELGDSALYLCASSSLEGQGWGEQFFGPGTRLTVL.

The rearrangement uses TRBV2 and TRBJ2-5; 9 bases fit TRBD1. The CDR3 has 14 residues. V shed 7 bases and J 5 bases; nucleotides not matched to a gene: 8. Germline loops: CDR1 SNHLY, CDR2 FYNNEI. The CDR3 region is CASKFRGQGETQYF. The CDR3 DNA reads TGTGCCAGCAAGTTCCGGGGACAGGGTGAGACCCAGTACTTC.

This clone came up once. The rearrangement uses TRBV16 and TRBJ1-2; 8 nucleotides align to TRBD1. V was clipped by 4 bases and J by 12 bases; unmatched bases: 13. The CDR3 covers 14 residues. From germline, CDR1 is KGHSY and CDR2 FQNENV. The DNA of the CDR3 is TGTGCCAGCAGCCTATTAGTGGGGACAGGAGGCCACACCTTC. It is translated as CASSLLVGTGGHTF.

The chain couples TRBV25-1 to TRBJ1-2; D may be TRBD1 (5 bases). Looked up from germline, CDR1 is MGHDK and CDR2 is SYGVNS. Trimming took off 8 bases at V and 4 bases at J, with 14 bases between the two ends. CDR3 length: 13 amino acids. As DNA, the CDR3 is TGTGCCAGCCGCCCTCAGGGCCCCTATGGCTACACCTTC. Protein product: CASRPQGPYGYTF.

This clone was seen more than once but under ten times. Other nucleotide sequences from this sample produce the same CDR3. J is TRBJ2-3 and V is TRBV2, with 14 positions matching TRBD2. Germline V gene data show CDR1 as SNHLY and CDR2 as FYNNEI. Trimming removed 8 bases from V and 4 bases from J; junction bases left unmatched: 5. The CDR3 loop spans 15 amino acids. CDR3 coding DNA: TGTGCCAGCCTCGGGACTAGCGGGGGCCCAGATACGCAGTATTTT. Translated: CASLGTSGGPDTQYF.

The CDR3 DNA reads as TGTGCCAGTGGTGAGGGGGAGAGGAATCAGCCCCAGCATTTT. It yields the protein CASGEGERNQPQHF. The chain couples TRBV19 to TRBJ1-5; possibly TRBD1 for D (6 bases). Per the germline V gene, CDR1 is LNHDA and CDR2 is SQIVND (reference sequence). Trimming cost V 8 bases and J 4 bases, with 15 bases left between them. The CDR3 is 14 amino acids. The whole variable domain, remainder taken from reference TRBV19 and TRBJ1-5, is DGGITQSPKYLFRKEGQNVTLSCEQNLNHDAMYWYRQDPGQGLRLIYYSQIVNDFQKGDIAEGYSVSREKKESFPLTVTSAQKNPTAFYLCASGEGERNQPQHFGDGTRLSIL.

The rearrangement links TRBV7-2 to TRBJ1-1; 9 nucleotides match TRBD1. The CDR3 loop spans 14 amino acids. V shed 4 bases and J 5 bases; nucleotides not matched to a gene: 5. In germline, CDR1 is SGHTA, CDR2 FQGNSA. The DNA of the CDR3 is TGTGCCAGCAGCTCCCTACAGGGGGCAACTGAAGCTTTCTTT. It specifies CASSSLQGATEAFF.

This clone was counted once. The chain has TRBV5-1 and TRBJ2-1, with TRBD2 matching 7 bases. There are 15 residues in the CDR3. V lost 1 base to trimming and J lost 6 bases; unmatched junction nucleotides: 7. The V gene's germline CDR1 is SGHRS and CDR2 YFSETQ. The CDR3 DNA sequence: TGCGCCAGCAGCTTGTTCAGCGGGGACGGCAATGAGCAGTTCTTC. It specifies CASSLFSGDGNEQFF.

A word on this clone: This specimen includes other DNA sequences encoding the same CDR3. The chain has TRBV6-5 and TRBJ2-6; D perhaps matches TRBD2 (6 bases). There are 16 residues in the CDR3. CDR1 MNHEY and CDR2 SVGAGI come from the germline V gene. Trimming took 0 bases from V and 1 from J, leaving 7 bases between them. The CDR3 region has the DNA TGTGCCAGCAGTTACTCGCGGGAATCTGGGGCCAACGTCCTGACTTTC. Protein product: CASSYSRESGANVLTF.

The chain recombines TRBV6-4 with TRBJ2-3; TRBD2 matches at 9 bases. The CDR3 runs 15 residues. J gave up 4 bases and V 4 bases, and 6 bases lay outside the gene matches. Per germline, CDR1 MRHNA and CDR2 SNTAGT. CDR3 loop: CASSALAGGPDTQYF. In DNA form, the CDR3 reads TGTGCCAGCAGTGCTCTGGCGGGAGGGCCAGATACGCAGTATTTT.